The clone carrying this T cell receptor beta chain was observed many times. The time point here: persistent/refractory GD, antithyroid drugs over 5 years with positive TRAb. The TCR library was prepared using RNA isolated from PBMCs. This entry is derived from a study of regulatory T cells in long-lasting Graves disease. V lost 5 bases to trimming and J lost 6 bases, with 13 bases between them. This CDR3 comprises 14 residues. Building the TCR beta libraries relied on iRepertoire HTBI primers, and CDR3 regions underwent Arm-PCR. Using its own MiXCR run on the multiplex PCR reads, TCRdb lists one record per CDR3 protein. Here the sample spans a few hundred thousand distinct CDR3 sequences, roughly 23% being singletons.

The specimen was peripheral blood mononuclear cells (PBMCs), collected when the disease was refractory, from a patient treated with antithyroid drugs. The TCR originated in a female donor with Graves disease. The chain uses TRBV12-3 or TRBV12-4 and TRBJ2-2; no firm D call. Here the CDR3 reads CASSDNFPAGELFF. The CDR3 bases are TGTGCCAGCAGTGACAACTTCCCCGCCGGGGAGCTGTTTTTT.